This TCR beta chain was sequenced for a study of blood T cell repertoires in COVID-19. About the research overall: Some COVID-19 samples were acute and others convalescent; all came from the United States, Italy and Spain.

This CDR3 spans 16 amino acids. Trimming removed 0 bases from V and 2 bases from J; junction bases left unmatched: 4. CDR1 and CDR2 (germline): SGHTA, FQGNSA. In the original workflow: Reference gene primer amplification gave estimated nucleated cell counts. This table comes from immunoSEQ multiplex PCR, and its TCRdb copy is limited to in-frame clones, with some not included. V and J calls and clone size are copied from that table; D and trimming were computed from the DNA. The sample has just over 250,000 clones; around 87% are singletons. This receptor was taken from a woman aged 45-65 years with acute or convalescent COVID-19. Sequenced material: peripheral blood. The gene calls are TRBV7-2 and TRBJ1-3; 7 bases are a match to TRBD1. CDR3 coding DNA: TGTGCCAGCAGCTTAGCTGGAGGGGGCACTGGAAACACCATATATTTT. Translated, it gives CASSLAGGGTGNTIYF.